This record covers a single T cell receptor (beta chain). This sample is drawn from a study of OX40 agonist ivuxolimab in advanced cancers. Study summary: The dose-escalation group included hepatocellular carcinoma, melanoma, renal cell carcinoma and head and neck cancer.

Profiled with immunoSEQ multiplex PCR; TCRdb holds only in-frame clones, not every one. The profile shows 50,000 to 70,000 clones, around 85% of them singletons. The receptor comes from an adult with an advanced solid tumor such as melanoma, head and neck, liver or kidney cancer. The material was CD4+ or CD8+ T cells sorted from blood, obtained in a trial of the OX40 agonist ivuxolimab.

The CDR3 DNA reads as TGTGCCATCAGTGAAGGGACAAGATTAAGCTCCTACGAGCAGTACTTC. Translating it yields CAISEGTRLSSYEQYF. The rearrangement joins TRBV10-3 to TRBJ2-7; TRBD1 is a possible D gene (6 bases). Germline V gene data show CDR1 as ENHRY and CDR2 as SYGVKD. There are 16 residues in the CDR3. V gave up 3 bases and J gave up 0 bases, with 15 bases separating them.